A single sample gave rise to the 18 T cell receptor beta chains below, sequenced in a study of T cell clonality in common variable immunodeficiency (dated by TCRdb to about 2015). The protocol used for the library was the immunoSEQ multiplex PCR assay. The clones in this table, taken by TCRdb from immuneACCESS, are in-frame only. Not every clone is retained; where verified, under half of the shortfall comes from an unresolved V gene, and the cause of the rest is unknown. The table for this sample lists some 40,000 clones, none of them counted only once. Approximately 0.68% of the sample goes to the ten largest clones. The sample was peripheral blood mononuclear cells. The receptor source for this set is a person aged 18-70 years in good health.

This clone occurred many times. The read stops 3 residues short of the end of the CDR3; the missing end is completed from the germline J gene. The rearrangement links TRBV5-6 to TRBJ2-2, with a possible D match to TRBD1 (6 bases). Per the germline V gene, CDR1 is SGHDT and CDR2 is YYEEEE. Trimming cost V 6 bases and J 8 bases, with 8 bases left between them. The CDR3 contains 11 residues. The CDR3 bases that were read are TGTGCCAGCAACAGGGCTGGGGAG. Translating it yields CASNRAGE. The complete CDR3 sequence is CASNRAGELFF.

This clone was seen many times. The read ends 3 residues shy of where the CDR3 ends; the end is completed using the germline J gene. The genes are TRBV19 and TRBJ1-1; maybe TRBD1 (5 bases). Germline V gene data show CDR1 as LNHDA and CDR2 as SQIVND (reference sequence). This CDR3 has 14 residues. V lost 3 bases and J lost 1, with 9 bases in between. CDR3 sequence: CASSIGGSNTEAFF. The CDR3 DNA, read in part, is TGTGCCAGTAGTATCGGGGGGTCGAACACTGAA.

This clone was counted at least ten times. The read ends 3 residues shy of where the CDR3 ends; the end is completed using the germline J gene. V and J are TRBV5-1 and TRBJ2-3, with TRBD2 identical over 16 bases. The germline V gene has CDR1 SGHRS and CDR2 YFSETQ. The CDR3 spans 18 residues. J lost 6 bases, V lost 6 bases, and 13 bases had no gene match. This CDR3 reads CASISSGLAGGLRDTQYF. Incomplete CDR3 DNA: TGCGCCAGCATCTCGTCGGGACTAGCGGGGGGGCTAAGGGATACG.

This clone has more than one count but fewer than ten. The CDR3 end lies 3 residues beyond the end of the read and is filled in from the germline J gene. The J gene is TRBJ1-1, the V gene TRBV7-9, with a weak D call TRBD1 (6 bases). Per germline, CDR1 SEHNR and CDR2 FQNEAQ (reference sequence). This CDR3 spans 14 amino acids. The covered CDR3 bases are TGTGCCAGCAGCGACCTCCGACGGGGGGCAGGA. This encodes CASSDLRRGAG. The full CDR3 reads CASSDLRRGAGAFF.

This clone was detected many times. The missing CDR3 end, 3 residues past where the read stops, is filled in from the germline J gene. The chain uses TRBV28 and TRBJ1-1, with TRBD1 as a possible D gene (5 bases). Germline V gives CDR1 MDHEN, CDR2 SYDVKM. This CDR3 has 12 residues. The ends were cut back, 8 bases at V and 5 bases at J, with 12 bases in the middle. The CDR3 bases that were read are TGTGCCAGCGGCGTGGGGCGGACTGAA. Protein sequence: CASGVGRTE. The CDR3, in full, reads CASGVGRTEAFF.

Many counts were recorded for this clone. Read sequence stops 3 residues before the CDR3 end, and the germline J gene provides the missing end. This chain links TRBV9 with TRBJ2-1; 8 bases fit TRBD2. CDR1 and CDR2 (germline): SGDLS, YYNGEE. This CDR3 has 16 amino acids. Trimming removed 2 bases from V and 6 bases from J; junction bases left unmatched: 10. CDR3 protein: CASSVAPGLGSNEQFF. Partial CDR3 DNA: TGTGCCAGCAGCGTCGCACCGGGACTAGGGTCCAATGAG.

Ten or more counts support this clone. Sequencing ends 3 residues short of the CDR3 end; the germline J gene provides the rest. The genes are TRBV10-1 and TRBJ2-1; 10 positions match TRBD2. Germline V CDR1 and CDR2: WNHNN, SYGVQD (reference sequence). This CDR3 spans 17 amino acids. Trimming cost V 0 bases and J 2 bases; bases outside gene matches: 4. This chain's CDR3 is CASSESRSGRAYNEQFF. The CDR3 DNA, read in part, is TGCGCCAGCAGTGAGTCGAGGAGCGGGAGGGCCTACAATGAG.

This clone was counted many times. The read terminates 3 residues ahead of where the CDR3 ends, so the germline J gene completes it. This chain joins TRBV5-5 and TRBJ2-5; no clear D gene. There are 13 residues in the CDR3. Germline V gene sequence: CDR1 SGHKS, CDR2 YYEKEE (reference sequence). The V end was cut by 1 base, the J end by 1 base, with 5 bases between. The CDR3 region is CASSLSSQETQYF. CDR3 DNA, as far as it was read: TGTGCCAGCAGCTTGTCCAGCCAAGAGACC.

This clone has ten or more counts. The CDR3 protein is CASSPVAGEATQYF. The covered CDR3 bases are TGTGCCAGCAGTCCTGTAGCGGGAGAGGCTACG. The chain has TRBV28 and TRBJ2-3, with 9 nucleotides matching TRBD2. The read ends 3 residues before the CDR3 terminus; that terminus is restored from the germline J gene. CDR1 and CDR2 (germline): MDHEN, SYDVKM. Losses at the gene ends were 5 bases for V and 8 bases for J; bases not matched to a gene: 8. CDR3 length: 14 residues.

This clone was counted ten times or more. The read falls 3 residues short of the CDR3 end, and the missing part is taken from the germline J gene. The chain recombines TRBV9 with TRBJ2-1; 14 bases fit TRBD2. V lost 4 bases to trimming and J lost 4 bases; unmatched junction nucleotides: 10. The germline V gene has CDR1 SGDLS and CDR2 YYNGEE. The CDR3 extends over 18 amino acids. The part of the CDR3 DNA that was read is TGTGCCAGCAGCCCGGGACTAGCGGGGGACCCGGTATACAATGAG. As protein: CASSPGLAGDPVYNE. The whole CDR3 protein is CASSPGLAGDPVYNEQFF.

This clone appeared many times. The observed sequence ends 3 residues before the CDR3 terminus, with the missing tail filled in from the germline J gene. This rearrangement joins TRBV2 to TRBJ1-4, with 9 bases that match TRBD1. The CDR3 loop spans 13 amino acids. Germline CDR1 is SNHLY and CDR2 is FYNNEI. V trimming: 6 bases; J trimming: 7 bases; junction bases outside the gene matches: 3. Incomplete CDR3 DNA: TGTGCCAGCAGATGGGACAGGGTTGAAAAA. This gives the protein CASRWDRVEK. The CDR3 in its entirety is CASRWDRVEKLFF.

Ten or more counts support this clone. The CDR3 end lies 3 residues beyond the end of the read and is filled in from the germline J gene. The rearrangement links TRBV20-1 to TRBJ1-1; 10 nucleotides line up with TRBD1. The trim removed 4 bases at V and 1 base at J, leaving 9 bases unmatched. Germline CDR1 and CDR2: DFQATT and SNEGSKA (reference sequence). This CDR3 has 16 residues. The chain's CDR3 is CSAKTGTGATNTEAFF. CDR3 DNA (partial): TGCAGTGCTAAAACCGGGACAGGGGCTACGAACACTGAA.

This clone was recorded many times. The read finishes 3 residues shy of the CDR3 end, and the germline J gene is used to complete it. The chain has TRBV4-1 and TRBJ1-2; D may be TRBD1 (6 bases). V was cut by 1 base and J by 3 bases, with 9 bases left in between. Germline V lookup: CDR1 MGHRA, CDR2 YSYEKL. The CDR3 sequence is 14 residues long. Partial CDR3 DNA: TGCGCCAGCAGCCAAGGACAGGAGGACTATGGC. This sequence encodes CASSQGQEDYG. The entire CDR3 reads CASSQGQEDYGYTF.

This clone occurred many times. The CDR3 sequence: CASSPYPGTGTSEQFF. Partial CDR3 DNA: TGTGCCAGCTCACCTTACCCCGGGACAGGTACGTCTGAG. V gene TRBV18 combines with J gene TRBJ2-1; 8 bases are a match to TRBD1. The DNA ends 3 residues before the CDR3 does, and the rest of the CDR3 is filled in from the germline J gene. The CDR3 runs to 16 residues. The V segment lost 3 bases and the J segment 9 bases; nucleotides outside the gene matches: 13. CDR1 is KGHSH, CDR2 LQKENI, per germline.

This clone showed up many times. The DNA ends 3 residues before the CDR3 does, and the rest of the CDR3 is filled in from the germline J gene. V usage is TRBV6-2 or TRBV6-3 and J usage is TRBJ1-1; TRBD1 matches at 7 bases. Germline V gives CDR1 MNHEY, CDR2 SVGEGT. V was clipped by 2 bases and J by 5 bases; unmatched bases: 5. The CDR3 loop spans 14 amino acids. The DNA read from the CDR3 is TGTGCCAGCAGTTACGCCCCAGGGGGAACTGAA. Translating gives CASSYAPGGTE. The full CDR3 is CASSYAPGGTEAFF.

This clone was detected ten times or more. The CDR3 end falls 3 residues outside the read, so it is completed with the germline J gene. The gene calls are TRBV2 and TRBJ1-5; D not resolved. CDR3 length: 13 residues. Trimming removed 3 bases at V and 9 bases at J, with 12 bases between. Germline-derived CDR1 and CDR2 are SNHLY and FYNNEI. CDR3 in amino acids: CASSDWAHGPQHF. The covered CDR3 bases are TGTGCCAGCAGTGACTGGGCCCATGGGCCC.

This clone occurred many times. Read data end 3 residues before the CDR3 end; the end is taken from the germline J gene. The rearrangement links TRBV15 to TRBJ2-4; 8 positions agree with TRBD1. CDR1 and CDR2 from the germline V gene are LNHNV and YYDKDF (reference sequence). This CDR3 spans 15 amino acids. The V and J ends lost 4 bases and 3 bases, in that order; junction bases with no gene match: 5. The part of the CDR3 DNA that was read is TGTGCCACCAGCAAGCAGGGGGCCGGCAAAAACATT. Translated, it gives CATSKQGAGKNI. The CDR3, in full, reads CATSKQGAGKNIQYF.

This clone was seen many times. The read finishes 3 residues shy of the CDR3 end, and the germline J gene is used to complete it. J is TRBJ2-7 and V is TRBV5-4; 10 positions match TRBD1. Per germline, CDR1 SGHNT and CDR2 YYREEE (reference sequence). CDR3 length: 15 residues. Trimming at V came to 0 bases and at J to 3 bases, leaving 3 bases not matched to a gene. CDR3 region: CASSLGGTGDYEQYF. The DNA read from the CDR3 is TGTGCCAGCAGCTTGGGGGGGACAGGGGACTACGAG.